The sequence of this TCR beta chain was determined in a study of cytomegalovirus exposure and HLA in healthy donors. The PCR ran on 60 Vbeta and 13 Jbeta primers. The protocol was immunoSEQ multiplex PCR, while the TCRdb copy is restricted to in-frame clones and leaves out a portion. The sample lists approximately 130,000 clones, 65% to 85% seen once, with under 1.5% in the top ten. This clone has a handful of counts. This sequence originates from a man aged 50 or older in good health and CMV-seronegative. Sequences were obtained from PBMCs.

The CDR3 protein is CASRAGRNYGYTF. The CDR3 DNA is TGTGCCAGCAGGGCTGGGCGAAACTATGGCTACACCTTC. V usage is TRBV6-5 and J usage is TRBJ1-2; D is uncertain. The germline CDR1 and CDR2 sequences are MNHEY and SVGAGI. The CDR3 spans 13 residues. V was cut by 6 bases and J by 2 bases, with 10 bases left in between.